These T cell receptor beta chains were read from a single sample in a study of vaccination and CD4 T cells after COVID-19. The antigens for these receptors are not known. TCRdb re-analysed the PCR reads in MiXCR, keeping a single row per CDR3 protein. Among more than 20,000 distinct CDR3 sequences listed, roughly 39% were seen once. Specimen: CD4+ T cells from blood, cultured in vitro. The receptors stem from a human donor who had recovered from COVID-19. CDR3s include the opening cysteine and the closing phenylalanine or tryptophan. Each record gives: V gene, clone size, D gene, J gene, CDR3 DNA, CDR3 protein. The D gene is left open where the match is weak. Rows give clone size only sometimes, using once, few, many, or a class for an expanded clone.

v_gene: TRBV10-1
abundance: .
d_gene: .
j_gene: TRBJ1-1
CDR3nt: TGCGCCAGCAGGGGAGACAGCGAGAGCACTGAAGCTTTCTTT
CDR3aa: CASRGDSESTEAFF

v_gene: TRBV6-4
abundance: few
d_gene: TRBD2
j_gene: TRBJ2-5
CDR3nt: TGTGCCAGCAGCGCGAAGCGGGGGCCGAGGGAGACCCAGTACTTC
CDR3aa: CASSAKRGPRETQYF

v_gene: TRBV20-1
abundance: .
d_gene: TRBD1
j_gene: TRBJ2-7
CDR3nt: TGCAGTGCTAGTGCCGGGACAGGGGCCTACGAGCAGTACTTC
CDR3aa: CSASAGTGAYEQYF

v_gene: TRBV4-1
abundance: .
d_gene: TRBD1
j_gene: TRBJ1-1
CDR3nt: TGCGCCAGCAGCCAAGTCCTGACAGGGACAAACACTGAAGCTTTCTTT
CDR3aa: CASSQVLTGTNTEAFF

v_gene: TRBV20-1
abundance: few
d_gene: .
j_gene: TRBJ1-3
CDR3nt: TGCAGTGCTCCGCTGCCCCGCTCTGGAAACACCATATATTTT
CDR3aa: CSAPLPRSGNTIYF

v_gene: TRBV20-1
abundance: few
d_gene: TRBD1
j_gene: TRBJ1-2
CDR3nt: TGCAGTGCCAATAAACCGGGACAGAGCATTTATGGCTACACCTTC
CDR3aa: CSANKPGQSIYGYTF

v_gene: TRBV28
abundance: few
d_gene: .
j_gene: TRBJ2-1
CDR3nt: TGTGCCAGCAAACGGCAGGATGGGAATGAGCAGTTCTTC
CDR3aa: CASKRQDGNEQFF

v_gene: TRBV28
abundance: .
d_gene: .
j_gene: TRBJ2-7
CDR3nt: TGTGCCAGCAACACCGGGACGGTCACGAACGAGCAGTACTTC
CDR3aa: CASNTGTVTNEQYF

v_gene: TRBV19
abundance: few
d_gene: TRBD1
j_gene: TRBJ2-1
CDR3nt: TGTGCCAGTAGTTTGGGACAGGGCGTTAGCTCCTACAATGAGCAGTTCTTC
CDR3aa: CASSLGQGVSSYNEQFF

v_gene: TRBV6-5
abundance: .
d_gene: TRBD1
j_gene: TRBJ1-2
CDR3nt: TGTGCCAGCAGTTACGGACAGGGGAATAACTATGGCTACACCTTC
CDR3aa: CASSYGQGNNYGYTF

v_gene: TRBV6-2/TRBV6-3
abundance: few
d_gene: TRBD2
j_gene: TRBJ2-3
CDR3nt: TGTGCCAGCAGGCGGACTAGCGGGAGGACCGATACGCAGTATTTT
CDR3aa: CASRRTSGRTDTQYF

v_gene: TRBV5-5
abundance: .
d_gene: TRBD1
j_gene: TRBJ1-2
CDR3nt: TGTGCCAGCAGAGAGGGACAGCCAAACTATGGCTACACCTTC
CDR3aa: CASREGQPNYGYTF

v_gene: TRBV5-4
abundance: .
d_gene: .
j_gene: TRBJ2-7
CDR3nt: TGTGCCAGCAGCTTGTATGATCGGCTTACCTACGAGCAGTACTTC
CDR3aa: CASSLYDRLTYEQYF

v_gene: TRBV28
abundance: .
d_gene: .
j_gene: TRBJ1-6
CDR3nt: TGTGCCAGCAGTTTACTTTATAATTCACCCCTCCACTTT
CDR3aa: CASSLLYNSPLHF

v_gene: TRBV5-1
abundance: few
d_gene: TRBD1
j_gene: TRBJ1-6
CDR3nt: TGCGCCAGCAGCCCAGGACAGGGTTCGGCTCTGACCCTCCACTTT
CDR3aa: CASSPGQGSALTLHF

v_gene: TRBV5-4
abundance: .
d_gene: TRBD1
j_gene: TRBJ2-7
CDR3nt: TGTGCCAGCAGCTTGGCCGGGACAGGGTCCTACGAGCAGTACTTC
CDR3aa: CASSLAGTGSYEQYF

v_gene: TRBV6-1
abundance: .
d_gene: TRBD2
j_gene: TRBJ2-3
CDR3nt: TGTGCCAGCAGGATACAGACTAGCTCAGATACGCAGTATTTT
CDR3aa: CASRIQTSSDTQYF

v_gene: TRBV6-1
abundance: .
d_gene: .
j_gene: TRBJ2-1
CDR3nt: TGTGCCAGCAGTGAAGCTCTGGGGAATGAGCAGTTCTTC
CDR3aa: CASSEALGNEQFF

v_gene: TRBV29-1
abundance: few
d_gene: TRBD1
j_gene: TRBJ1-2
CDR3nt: TGCAGCGTCGCCACAGGGGTTTTAAACTATGGCTACACCTTC
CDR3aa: CSVATGVLNYGYTF

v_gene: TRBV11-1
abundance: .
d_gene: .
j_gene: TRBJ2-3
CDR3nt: TGTGCCAGCAGCTTAGGGGGCCCAGATACGCAGTATTTT
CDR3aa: CASSLGGPDTQYF

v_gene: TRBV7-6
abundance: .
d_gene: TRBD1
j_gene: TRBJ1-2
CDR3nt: TGTGCCAGCAGCTTAAGGCAGGGGGATGGCTACACCTTC
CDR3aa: CASSLRQGDGYTF

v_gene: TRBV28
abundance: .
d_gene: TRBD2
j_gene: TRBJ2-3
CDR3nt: TGTGCCAGCAGAAGCGGGGTCACAGATACGCAGTATTTT
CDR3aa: CASRSGVTDTQYF

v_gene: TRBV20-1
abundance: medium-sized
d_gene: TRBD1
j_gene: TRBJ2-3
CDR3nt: TGCAGTGCTAGCCCGGGACAGACCTACGCAGATACGCAGTATTTT
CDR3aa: CSASPGQTYADTQYF

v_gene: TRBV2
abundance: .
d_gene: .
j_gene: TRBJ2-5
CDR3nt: TGTGCCAGCAGTGAGGGACCGGAGACCCAGTACTTC
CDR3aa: CASSEGPETQYF

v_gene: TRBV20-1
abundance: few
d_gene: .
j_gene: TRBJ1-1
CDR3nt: TGCAGTGCTACCGGGACGGGGGGCTTGGCTTTCTTT
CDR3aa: CSATGTGGLAFF

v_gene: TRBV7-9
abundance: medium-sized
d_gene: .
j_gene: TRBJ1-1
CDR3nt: TGTGCCAGCAGCGCACAGGACTGGGGCACTGAAGCTTTCTTT
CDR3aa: CASSAQDWGTEAFF

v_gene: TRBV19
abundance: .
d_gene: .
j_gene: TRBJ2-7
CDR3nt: TGTGCCAGTAGTACGAACAGGGGAGGCTACGAGCAGTACTTC
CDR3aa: CASSTNRGGYEQYF

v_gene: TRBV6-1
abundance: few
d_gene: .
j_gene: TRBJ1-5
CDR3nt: TGTGCCAGCGGACAGAACAATCAGCCCCAGCATTTT
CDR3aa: CASGQNNQPQHF

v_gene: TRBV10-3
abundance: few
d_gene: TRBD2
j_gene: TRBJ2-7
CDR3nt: TGTGCCATCAGGCGTCACGGGACTAGCGGGATCGACGAGCAGTACTTC
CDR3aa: CAIRRHGTSGIDEQYF

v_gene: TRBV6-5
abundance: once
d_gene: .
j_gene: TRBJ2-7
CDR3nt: TGTGCCAGCAGTTCCACGGAGGGACCGAATGCCTACGAGCAGTACTTC
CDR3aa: CASSSTEGPNAYEQYF

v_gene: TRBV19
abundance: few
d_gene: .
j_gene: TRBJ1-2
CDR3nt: TGTGCCAGTAGTATGGAATTTTATGGCTACACCTTC
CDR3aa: CASSMEFYGYTF

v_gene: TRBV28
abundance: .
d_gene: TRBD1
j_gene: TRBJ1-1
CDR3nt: TGTGCCAGCAGTTTATGGGACAGGGGTTTCAACACTGAAGCTTTCTTT
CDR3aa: CASSLWDRGFNTEAFF

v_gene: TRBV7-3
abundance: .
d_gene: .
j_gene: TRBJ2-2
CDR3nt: TGTGCCAGCGGAGAAAACACCGGGGAGCTGTTTTTT
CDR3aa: CASGENTGELFF

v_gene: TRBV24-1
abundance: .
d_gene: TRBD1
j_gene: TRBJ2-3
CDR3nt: TGTGCCACACAGGGGGATGCATTCGGCACAGATACGCAGTATTTT
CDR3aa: CATQGDAFGTDTQYF

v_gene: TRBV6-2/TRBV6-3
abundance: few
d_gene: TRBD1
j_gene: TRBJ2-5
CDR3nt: TGTGCCAGCAGTTCGGACAGGGGTCTGGAGACCCAGTACTTC
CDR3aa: CASSSDRGLETQYF

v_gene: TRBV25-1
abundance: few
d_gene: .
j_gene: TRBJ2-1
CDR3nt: TGTGCCAGCAGTGAACCAGGTCAAAGGTCCTACAATGAGCAGTTCTTC
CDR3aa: CASSEPGQRSYNEQFF

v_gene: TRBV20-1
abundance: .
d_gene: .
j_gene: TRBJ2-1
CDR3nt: TGCAGTGCTAGGACTATGAGCTCCTACAATGAGCAGTTCTTC
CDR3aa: CSARTMSSYNEQFF

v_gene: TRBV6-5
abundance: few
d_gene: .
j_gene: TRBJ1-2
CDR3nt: TGTGCCAGCAGTTCCTACGAAACTAACTATGGCTACACCTTC
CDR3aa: CASSSYETNYGYTF

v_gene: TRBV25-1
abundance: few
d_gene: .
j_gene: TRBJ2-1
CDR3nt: TGTGCCAGCAGCGGAGGAATGGGTTCCTACAATGAGCAGTTCTTC
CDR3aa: CASSGGMGSYNEQFF

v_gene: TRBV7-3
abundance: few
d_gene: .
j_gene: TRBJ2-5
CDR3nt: TGTGCCAGCAGCACAAGATCGGACAGCCCTCTTCAAGTGACCCAGTACTTC
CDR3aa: CASSTRSDSPLQVTQYF

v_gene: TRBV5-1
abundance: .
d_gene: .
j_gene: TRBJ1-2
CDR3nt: TGCGCCAGCAGCTTGAACCCTAACTATGGCTACACCTTC
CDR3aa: CASSLNPNYGYTF

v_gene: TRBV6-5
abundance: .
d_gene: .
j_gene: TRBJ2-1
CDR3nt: TGTGCCAGCAGTTACAAGCGGGCGGGGCCCTACAATGAGCAGTTCTTC
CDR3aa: CASSYKRAGPYNEQFF

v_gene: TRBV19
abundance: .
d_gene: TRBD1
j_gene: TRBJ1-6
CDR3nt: TGTGCCAGTAGTGTGGCCGGGACAGCTAATTCACCCCTCCACTTT
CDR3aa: CASSVAGTANSPLHF

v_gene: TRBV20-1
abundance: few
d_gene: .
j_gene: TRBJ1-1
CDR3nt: TGCAGTGCTAGGGCCCCCCAAGGGATGAACACTGAAGCTTTCTTT
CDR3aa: CSARAPQGMNTEAFF

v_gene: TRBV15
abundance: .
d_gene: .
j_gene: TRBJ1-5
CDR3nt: TGTGCCACCAGCAGAGGGAACAGGGTGGGCAATCAGCCCCAGCATTTT
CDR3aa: CATSRGNRVGNQPQHF

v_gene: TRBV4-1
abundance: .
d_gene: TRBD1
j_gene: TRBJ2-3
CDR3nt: TGCGCCAGCAGCCAACAACTCCGGACAGGTTACAGCACAGATACGCAGTATTTT
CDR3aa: CASSQQLRTGYSTDTQYF

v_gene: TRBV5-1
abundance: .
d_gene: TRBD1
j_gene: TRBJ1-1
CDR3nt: TGCGCCAGCAGCTTACCGGGACAGGGGTTTGAAGCTTTCTTT
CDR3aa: CASSLPGQGFEAFF

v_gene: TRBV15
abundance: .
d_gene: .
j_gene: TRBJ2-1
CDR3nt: TGTGCCACCAGCTGGACGACAGCTTACAATGAGCAGTTCTTC
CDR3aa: CATSWTTAYNEQFF

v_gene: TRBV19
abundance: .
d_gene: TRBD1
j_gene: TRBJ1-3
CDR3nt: TGTGCCAGTAGGCTTGGGACAGGGACTGGAAACACCATATATTTT
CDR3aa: CASRLGTGTGNTIYF

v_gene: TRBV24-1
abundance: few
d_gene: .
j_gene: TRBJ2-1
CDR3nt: TGTGCCACCAGTGCCTTAGAGGGCAGCTCCTACAATGAGCAGTTCTTC
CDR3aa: CATSALEGSSYNEQFF

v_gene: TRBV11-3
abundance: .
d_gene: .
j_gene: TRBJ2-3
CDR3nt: TGTGCCAGCAGCTTAGATGGGAACACAGATACGCAGTATTTT
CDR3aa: CASSLDGNTDTQYF

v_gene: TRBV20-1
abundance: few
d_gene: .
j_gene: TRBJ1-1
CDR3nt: TGCAGTGCTAGAGATAGTTACCGGAACACTGAAGCTTTCTTT
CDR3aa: CSARDSYRNTEAFF

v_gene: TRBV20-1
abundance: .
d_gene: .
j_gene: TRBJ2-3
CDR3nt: TGCAGTGCCCAACCCGGGGGAGTAACAGATACGCAGTATTTT
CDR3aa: CSAQPGGVTDTQYF

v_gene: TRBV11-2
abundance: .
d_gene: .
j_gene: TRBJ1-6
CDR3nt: TGTGCCAGCAGCTTAGAGGCCAGGGGATATTCACCCCTCCACTTT
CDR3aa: CASSLEARGYSPLHF

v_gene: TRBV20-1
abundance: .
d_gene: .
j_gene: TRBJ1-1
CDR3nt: TGCAGTGCTAGGGGTGGGCCGGTGAACACTGAAGCTTTCTTT
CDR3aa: CSARGGPVNTEAFF

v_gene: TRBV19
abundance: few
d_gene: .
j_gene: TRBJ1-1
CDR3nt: TGTGCCAGTAGTATCTCCACCCAGGGCTTAGGCACTGAAGCTTTCTTT
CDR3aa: CASSISTQGLGTEAFF

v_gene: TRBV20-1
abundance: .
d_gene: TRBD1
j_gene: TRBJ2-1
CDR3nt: TGCAGTGCTAGAGAGGCGACAGGGGTAGCCTACAATGAGCAGTTCTTC
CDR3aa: CSAREATGVAYNEQFF

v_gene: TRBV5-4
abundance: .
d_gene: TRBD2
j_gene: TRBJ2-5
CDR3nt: TGTGCCAGCAGCTTAACTAGCGGAGATTGGGAGACCCAGTACTTC
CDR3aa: CASSLTSGDWETQYF

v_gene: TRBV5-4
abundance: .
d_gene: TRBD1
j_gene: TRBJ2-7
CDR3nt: TGTGCCAGCAGCCCCAGACAGGGGAGGTCCTACGAGCAGTACTTC
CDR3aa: CASSPRQGRSYEQYF

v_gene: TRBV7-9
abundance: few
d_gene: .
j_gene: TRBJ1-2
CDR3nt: TGTGCCAGCAGCTTCGCTGATCAGGGAGATGGCTACACCTTC
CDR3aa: CASSFADQGDGYTF